The source of this T cell receptor beta chain is a study of control samples from healthy donors and cancer patients. This CDR3 contains 15 residues. CDR1 is MDHEN, CDR2 SYDVKM, per germline. V lost 5 bases to trimming and J lost 6 bases; unmatched junction nucleotides: 11. The method was immunoSEQ multiplex PCR; TCRdb's version includes in-frame clones alone and lacks a portion of them. The profile shows about 140,000 clones, around 85% of them singletons. This TCR was recovered from a woman in her 30s in good health. V is TRBV28 and J is TRBJ2-5, with TRBD1 matching 8 bases. The source material was blood. The CDR3 nucleotides read TGTGCCAGCAGTCTACAGGGGGATATCACGAAGACCCAGTACTTC. Protein product: CASSLQGDITKTQYF.